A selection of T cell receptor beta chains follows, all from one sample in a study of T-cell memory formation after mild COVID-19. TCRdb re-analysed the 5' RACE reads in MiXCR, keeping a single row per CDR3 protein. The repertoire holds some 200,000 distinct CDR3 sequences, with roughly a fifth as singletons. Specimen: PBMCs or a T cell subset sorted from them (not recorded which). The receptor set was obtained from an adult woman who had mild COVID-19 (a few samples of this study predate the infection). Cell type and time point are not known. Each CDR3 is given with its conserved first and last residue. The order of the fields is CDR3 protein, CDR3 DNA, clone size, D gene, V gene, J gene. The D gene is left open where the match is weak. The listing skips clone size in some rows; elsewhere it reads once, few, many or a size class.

CASSPLQTPQETQYF,TGTGCCAGCAGCCCTCTACAGACCCCCCAAGAGACCCAGTACTTC,.,.,TRBV7-9,TRBJ2-5
CASSLEDRGARETQYF,TGTGCCAGCAGCTTAGAGGACAGGGGAGCGAGAGAGACCCAGTACTTC,.,TRBD1,TRBV7-6,TRBJ2-5
CATSRRQAEYEQYF,TGTGCCACCAGCAGAAGACAGGCAGAATACGAGCAGTACTTC,few,.,TRBV15,TRBJ2-7
CASRQGQADTQYF,TGTGCCAGCAGACAGGGACAGGCAGATACGCAGTATTTT,few,TRBD1,TRBV6-5,TRBJ2-3
CASSVARTGSYNSPLHF,TGTGCCAGCAGCGTAGCTCGGACAGGCTCCTATAATTCACCCCTCCACTTT,.,TRBD1,TRBV9,TRBJ1-6
CASTLHLLAEPYQETQYF,TGTGCCAGCACTCTCCATTTGTTGGCGGAGCCGTACCAAGAGACCCAGTACTTC,many,.,TRBV7-9,TRBJ2-5
CASSFSVGQQGYGYTF,TGTGCCAGCAGCTTCTCAGTAGGCCAGCAGGGCTATGGCTACACCTTC,few,.,TRBV7-9,TRBJ1-2
CASSPQPGGAVQSIRGGDTQYF,TGTGCCAGCAGCCCCCAGCCCGGGGGAGCTGTACAATCGATCAGAGGTGGAGATACGCAGTATTTT,.,.,TRBV4-2,TRBJ2-3
CASSGGDFEQFF,TGTGCCAGCAGCGGTGGAGATTTTGAGCAGTTCTTC,.,.,TRBV7-2,TRBJ2-1
CSARESPRTTDTQYF,TGCAGTGCTAGAGAAAGCCCTCGCACCACAGATACGCAGTATTTT,.,.,TRBV20-1,TRBJ2-3
CAIMGTGGTPIYF,TGTGCCATCATGGGGACAGGGGGTACGCCCATATATTTT,.,TRBD1,TRBV10-3,TRBJ1-3
CASSVGGGGPNTGELFF,TGTGCCAGCAGCGTTGGCGGGGGCGGACCCAACACCGGGGAGCTGTTTTTT,few,.,TRBV9,TRBJ2-2
CASSIGGGTEAFF,TGTGCCAGTAGTATCGGAGGGGGCACTGAAGCTTTCTTT,medium-sized,.,TRBV19,TRBJ1-1
CATFRGDYGYTF,TGTGCCACCTTTCGCGGAGACTATGGCTACACCTTC,.,.,TRBV24-1,TRBJ1-2
CASSQPPTDTQYF,TGTGCCAGCAGCCAGCCCCCCACAGATACGCAGTATTTT,once,.,TRBV6-5,TRBJ2-3
CASSLEAGAESTDTQYF,TGCGCCAGCAGCTTGGAGGCAGGGGCGGAGAGCACAGATACGCAGTATTTT,few,.,TRBV5-1,TRBJ2-3
CASRLAGADTDTQYF,TGTGCAAGTCGCTTAGCGGGAGCCGACACAGATACGCAGTATTTT,.,.,TRBV12-2,TRBJ2-3
CASSSPTGYEGTNYGYTF,TGTGCCAGCAGCTCCCCTACGGGGTACGAGGGGACCAACTATGGCTACACCTTC,.,.,TRBV7-8,TRBJ1-2
CAVRAGRTYEQYF,TGTGCCGTTCGTGCTGGCAGAACCTACGAGCAGTACTTC,few,.,TRBV27,TRBJ2-7
CASMGTEAFF,TGCGCCAGCATGGGCACTGAAGCTTTCTTT,.,.,TRBV10-2,TRBJ1-1
CASSYGALGTDTQYF,TGTGCCAGCAGTTACGGGGCGTTGGGCACAGATACGCAGTATTTT,.,.,TRBV6-5,TRBJ2-3
CASSSHGLNQPQHF,TGTGCCAGCAGCTCTCACGGGCTAAATCAGCCCCAGCATTTT,.,.,TRBV7-8,TRBJ1-5
CASSLGTEHTGELFF,TGTGCCAGCAGCTTAGGGACGGAACACACCGGGGAGCTGTTTTTT,.,.,TRBV7-9,TRBJ2-2
CASSKPSLNEQYF,TGTGCCAGCAGCAAACCTAGTTTGAACGAGCAGTACTTC,.,.,TRBV21-1,TRBJ2-7
CASSFKGGSYEQYF,TGTGCCAGCAGTTTCAAAGGGGGCTCCTACGAGCAGTACTTC,few,.,TRBV6-2/TRBV6-3,TRBJ2-7
CASSSGQGSPGKTQYF,TGTGCCAGCAGCTCGGGACAGGGGTCACCGGGGAAGACCCAGTACTTC,.,TRBD1,TRBV7-6,TRBJ2-5
CASSYLGNNEQFF,TGTGCCAGCAGTTACCTGGGGAACAATGAGCAGTTCTTC,.,.,TRBV6-5,TRBJ2-1
CASNQGRDYTF,TGTGCCAGCAACCAGGGTAGGGACTACACCTTC,few,.,TRBV9,TRBJ1-2
CASSLEAVQETQYF,TGTGCCAGCAGCTTAGAGGCAGTGCAAGAGACCCAGTACTTC,few,.,TRBV7-9,TRBJ2-5
CASSLFLPATGAGGYTF,TGTGCCAGCAGCTTGTTTCTTCCGGCGACAGGGGCCGGTGGCTACACCTTC,.,TRBD1,TRBV5-5,TRBJ1-2
CASSERAYNSPLHF,TGTGCCAGCAGTGAAAGGGCTTATAATTCACCCCTCCACTTT,.,.,TRBV2,TRBJ1-6
CATRQGAGNEQFF,TGTGCCACCAGACAGGGGGCAGGGAATGAGCAGTTCTTC,few,TRBD1,TRBV24-1,TRBJ2-1
CASRRRGVYEQYF,TGTGCCAGCAGGAGACGAGGGGTCTACGAGCAGTACTTC,.,.,TRBV27,TRBJ2-7
CASSQQGYEQYF,TGTGCCAGCAGTCAACAGGGTTACGAGCAGTACTTC,many,.,TRBV27,TRBJ2-7
CASSIAGTREPQHF,TGTGCCAGTAGTATAGCTGGGACACGGGAGCCCCAGCATTTT,few,.,TRBV19,TRBJ1-5
CASRGGVRADTQYF,TGTGCCAGTCGGGGCGGGGTACGGGCAGATACGCAGTATTTT,once,.,TRBV27,TRBJ2-3
CASSTTSASYNEQFF,TGTGCCAGCAGCACCACTAGCGCCTCCTACAATGAGCAGTTCTTC,.,TRBD2,TRBV7-2,TRBJ2-1
CASSQDEGFQETQYF,TGTGCCAGCAGCCAAGATGAGGGATTCCAAGAGACCCAGTACTTC,.,.,TRBV4-2,TRBJ2-5
CASSQPSRDRVHQPQHF,TGTGCCAGCAGCCAACCGTCCCGGGACAGGGTCCATCAGCCCCAGCATTTT,few,TRBD1,TRBV9,TRBJ1-5
CASSHDRAINEKLFF,TGTGCCAGCAGCCATGACAGGGCCATTAATGAAAAACTGTTTTTT,few,TRBD1,TRBV12-3/TRBV12-4,TRBJ1-4
CASSFPRGEQFF,TGTGCCAGCAGCTTCCCCAGGGGCGAGCAGTTCTTC,.,.,TRBV13,TRBJ2-1
CASRNRGQETQYF,TGTGCCAGCAGAAACAGGGGGCAAGAGACCCAGTACTTC,.,TRBD1,TRBV6-1,TRBJ2-5
CASSFYTEFGNTIYF,TGTGCCAGCAGCTTCTACACGGAATTTGGAAACACCATATATTTT,many,.,TRBV7-9,TRBJ1-3
CASSVVTGGTGELFF,TGTGCCAGCAGCGTAGTGACAGGGGGAACCGGGGAGCTGTTTTTT,few,TRBD1,TRBV9,TRBJ2-2
CASSYIPGQGSYNEQFF,TGTGCCAGCAGTTACATCCCGGGACAGGGGTCCTACAATGAGCAGTTCTTC,.,TRBD1,TRBV27,TRBJ2-1
CASSPRDSEALNTEAFF,TGCGCCAGCAGCCCGAGGGACAGTGAAGCTTTGAACACTGAAGCTTTCTTT,.,TRBD1,TRBV5-1,TRBJ1-1
CASSPEGGHTEAFF,TGTGCCAGCAGCCCCGAAGGAGGCCACACTGAAGCTTTCTTT,.,.,TRBV9,TRBJ1-1
CASSGEDPYNEQFF,TGTGCCAGCAGTGGGGAAGACCCCTACAATGAGCAGTTCTTC,.,.,TRBV2,TRBJ2-1
CAISAGQDYGYTF,TGTGCCATCAGTGCGGGACAAGACTATGGCTACACCTTC,.,.,TRBV10-3,TRBJ1-2
CASSRGQPYEQYF,TGTGCCAGCAGCAGGGGACAGCCCTACGAGCAGTACTTC,.,TRBD1,TRBV12-3/TRBV12-4,TRBJ2-7
CASPDGAGVDEQFF,TGTGCCAGCCCCGATGGGGCAGGGGTCGATGAGCAGTTCTTC,few,.,TRBV2,TRBJ2-1
CASSPRTSGRYDNNEQFF,TGTGCTAGCAGCCCCCGGACTAGCGGGAGGTACGATAACAATGAGCAGTTCTTC,.,TRBD2,TRBV7-7,TRBJ2-1
CASSVGTADTQYF,TGTGCCAGCAGCGTCGGGACGGCAGATACGCAGTATTTT,few,.,TRBV9,TRBJ2-3
CASSSGTGPSSYEQYF,TGCGCCAGCAGCTCCGGGACAGGGCCGAGCTCCTACGAGCAGTACTTC,many,TRBD1,TRBV5-1,TRBJ2-7
CASSDSGSSYEQYF,TGTGCCAGCAGCGATAGCGGGAGCTCCTACGAGCAGTACTTC,many,TRBD2,TRBV7-9,TRBJ2-7